A single sample is the source of the 26 T cell receptor beta chains below, sequenced in a study of technical replicates of blood from a handful of donors. Profiling relied on immunoSEQ multiplex PCR, and the TCRdb table lists in-frame clones only, not all of them. The sample has 91,000 or so clones, roughly 96% seen once; the top ten hold over 0.25%. The sample taken for sequencing was T cells isolated from PBMCs. These receptors were collected from a human donor in good health.

With respect to this clone: Other DNA sequences of this sample code for an identical CDR3. This chain connects TRBV6-5 to TRBJ1-5; D unclear. The V end was cut by 2 bases, the J end by 4 bases, with 9 bases between. CDR1 and CDR2 (germline): MNHEY, SVGAGI. CDR3 size: 14 residues. This CDR3 is CASSYLGGNQPQHF. The DNA of the CDR3 is TGTGCCAGCAGTTACCTCGGAGGGAATCAGCCCCAGCATTTT.

The rearrangement links TRBV5-5 to TRBJ1-5, with D perhaps TRBD1 (5 bases). Trimming took off 1 base at V and 1 base at J, with 15 bases between the two ends. The germline V gene encodes CDR1 SGHKS and CDR2 YYEKEE (reference sequence). The CDR3 consists of 17 residues. DNA of the CDR3: TGTGCCAGCAGCTTGACCTGGGGGGGTTTCAGCAATCAGCCCCAGCATTTT. This codes for CASSLTWGGFSNQPQHF. Together with reference TRBV5-5 and TRBJ1-5, the CDR3 gives the full variable domain: DAGVTQSPTHLIKTRGQQVTLRCSPISGHKSVSWYQQVLGQGPQFIFQYYEKEERGRGNFPDRFSARQFPNYSSELNVNALLLGDSALYLCASSLTWGGFSNQPQHFGDGTRLSIL.

DNA of the CDR3: TGCGCCAGCAGCCAATTTACAGGGGGGACTCGGGAAAAACTGTTTTTT. Protein sequence: CASSQFTGGTREKLFF. This chain connects TRBV4-1 to TRBJ1-4; 8 bases line up with TRBD1. The CDR3 consists of 16 residues. Germline V lookup: CDR1 MGHRA, CDR2 YSYEKL. V was clipped by 2 bases and J by 8 bases; unmatched bases: 10.

V usage is TRBV28 and J usage is TRBJ2-1; 9 bases line up with TRBD2. Germline lookup yields CDR1 MDHEN and CDR2 SYDVKM. Trimming at V came to 6 bases and at J to 16 bases, leaving 10 bases not matched to a gene. This CDR3 has 12 residues. CDR3 protein: CASSLSGRGRFF. CDR3 bases: TGTGCCAGCAGCCTTAGCGGGAGAGGACGATTCTTC.

The rearrangement links TRBV4-1 to TRBJ2-5; 8 nucleotides agree with TRBD2. The CDR3 spans 17 residues. Trimming cost V 6 bases and J 1 base; bases outside gene matches: 13. The germline gives CDR1 MGHRA, CDR2 YSYEKL. The DNA of the CDR3 is TGCGCCAGCAGGGGTTCGTTTGGCGGGGGGTTCCAAGAGACCCAGTACTTC. It specifies CASRGSFGGGFQETQYF.

The V and J genes are TRBV4-1 and TRBJ2-7; tentatively, D is TRBD2 (5 bases). Germline loops: CDR1 MGHRA, CDR2 YSYEKL. V lost 5 bases, J lost 1 base, and 18 bases lay in between. CDR3 length: 16 amino acids. The CDR3: CASSKLSGFPSYEQYF. In DNA, the CDR3 is TGCGCCAGCAGCAAATTAAGCGGTTTCCCTTCCTACGAGCAGTACTTC.

The CDR3 nucleotides read TGTGCCAGTAGTATGTCCCAGTGGAGAGAGACCCAGTACTTC. It is translated as CASSMSQWRETQYF. The V call is TRBV19, the J call TRBJ2-5; no clear D gene. Germline CDR1 is LNHDA and CDR2 is SQIVND (reference sequence). With 3 bases removed from V and 4 bases from J, the gap between germline ends came to 12 bases. This CDR3 spans 14 amino acids.

The CDR3 nucleotides read TGTGCCAGCAGCTTGGGACACCTGAACACTGAAGCTTTCTTT. This gives the protein CASSLGHLNTEAFF. The chain links TRBV7-9 to TRBJ1-1; tentatively, D is TRBD1 (6 bases). CDR1 is SEHNR and CDR2 is FQNEAQ in the germline V gene (reference sequence). CDR3 length: 14 amino acids. Trimming pared 3 bases from V and 0 bases from J, leaving 8 bases between.

The chain joins TRBV6-1 to TRBJ1-6; D may be TRBD1 (6 bases). V dropped 6 bases and J dropped 6 bases, with 15 bases sitting between them. The CDR3 has 15 residues. Germline V gene lookup returns CDR1 MNHNS and CDR2 SASEGT. The CDR3: CASRPTGALNSPLHF. The CDR3 DNA is TGTGCCAGCAGACCGACAGGAGCCCTTAATTCACCCCTCCACTTT.

This chain joins TRBV19 and TRBJ2-7, with 10 bases fitting TRBD2. CDR3 length: 16 residues. V trimming: 5 bases; J trimming: 2 bases; junction bases outside the gene matches: 9. From germline, CDR1 is LNHDA and CDR2 SQIVND (reference sequence). The CDR3 protein is CASSELSGGAPYEQYF. The CDR3 DNA follows: TGTGCCAGTAGTGAGTTGAGCGGGGGGGCTCCCTACGAGCAGTACTTC.

The chain couples TRBV15 to TRBJ2-7; D is perhaps TRBD2 (6 bases). The CDR3 length is 16 residues. Germline CDR1 is LNHNV and CDR2 is YYDKDF (reference sequence). V shed 1 base and J shed 3 bases, with 16 bases lying between them. The DNA for the CDR3 is TGTGCCACCAGCAGAGTGGGGACTGTAAAACGCTACGAGCAGTACTTC. This codes for CATSRVGTVKRYEQYF.

The table lists this clone with a count of one. The gene calls are TRBV12-5 and TRBJ2-1; D gene unclear. Germline CDR1 is LGHNT and CDR2 is FRNRAP. V lost 2 bases and J lost 10, with 12 bases in between. This CDR3 has 13 amino acids. Here the CDR3 reads CASGLITDTEQFF. In nucleotides, the CDR3 is TGTGCTAGTGGTTTGATTACAGACACGGAGCAGTTCTTC.

The chain has TRBV5-1 and TRBJ2-1; D remains unclear. CDR1 SGHRS and CDR2 YFSETQ come from the germline V gene. V was clipped by 2 bases and J by 7 bases, with 10 bases between them. The CDR3 runs to 13 residues. As DNA, the CDR3 is TGCGCCAGCAGCTTTCGAGCATCAAATGAGCAGTTCTTC. The encoded protein is CASSFRASNEQFF. Variable domain in full (rest from reference TRBV5-1 and TRBJ2-1): KAGVTQTPRYLIKTRGQQVTLSCSPISGHRSVSWYQQTPGQGLQFLFEYFSETQRNKGNFPGRFSGRQFSNSRSEMNVSTLELGDSALYLCASSFRASNEQFFGPGTRLTVL.

CDR3 coding DNA: TGTGCCAGTAGTATCTGGGTACGGGGTTACACTGAAGCTTTCTTT. Amino acids: CASSIWVRGYTEAFF. The V call is TRBV19, the J call TRBJ1-1; D not certain. The CDR3 consists of 15 residues. Germline lookup yields CDR1 LNHDA and CDR2 SQIVND (reference sequence). Trimming took off 3 bases at V and 3 bases at J, with 14 bases between the two ends.

The rearrangement uses TRBV5-1 and TRBJ1-6; D not resolved. Trimming left V 4 bases short and J 0 bases short, with 11 bases between. This CDR3 has 16 amino acids. Per germline, CDR1 SGHRS and CDR2 YFSETQ. CDR3 coding DNA: TGCGCCAGCAGCCAGACTGTGAGCTCCTATAATTCACCCCTCCACTTT. It specifies CASSQTVSSYNSPLHF.

The chain couples TRBV5-1 to TRBJ2-3; possible D gene TRBD2, 5 bases. Germline V gene lookup returns CDR1 SGHRS and CDR2 YFSETQ. Trimming pared 3 bases from V and 2 bases from J, leaving 10 bases between. The CDR3 contains 14 residues. The CDR3, as DNA: TGCGCCAGCAGCTATACGGGATACACAGATACGCAGTATTTT. This gives the protein CASSYTGYTDTQYF.

The V call is TRBV6-5, the J call TRBJ2-3; possibly TRBD1 for D (5 bases). Germline CDR1 MNHEY, CDR2 SVGAGI. The CDR3 runs to 11 residues. CDR3 in DNA: TGTTCGTCAGGGTTAGGGGATACGCAGTATTTT. Protein: CSSGLGDTQYF.

The chain has TRBV5-1 and TRBJ2-7; 11 nucleotides align to TRBD2. The CDR3 totals 17 residues. Germline trimming cut 1 base from V and 6 bases from J; bases unmatched to any gene: 12. Germline V gene data show CDR1 as SGHRS and CDR2 as YFSETQ. CDR3 in DNA: TGCGCCAGCAGCTTGACGGGACTAGCGGCCAGCTATCGCGAGCAGTACTTC. It yields the protein CASSLTGLAASYREQYF.

This clone appeared a single time. The chain carries TRBV28 and TRBJ1-4; 7 bases fit TRBD1. The V gene's germline CDR1 is MDHEN and CDR2 SYDVKM. The CDR3 contains 18 residues. Losses at the gene ends were 7 bases for V and 2 bases for J; bases not matched to a gene: 16. Written as DNA, the CDR3 is TGTGCCAGCAATTTGGGACAGCGGCTCACATCCACTAATGAAAAACTGTTTTTT. Amino acid sequence: CASNLGQRLTSTNEKLFF.

This rearrangement joins TRBV30 to TRBJ2-5; 8 bases are a match to TRBD2. Losses at the gene ends were 0 bases for V and 5 bases for J; bases not matched to a gene: 5. This CDR3 contains 14 residues. Germline CDR1 and CDR2: GTSNPN and SVGIG (reference sequence). The CDR3 DNA sequence: TGTGCCTGGAGTGTACGGGGGGGAGTCGAGACCCAGTACTTC. Translation: CAWSVRGGVETQYF.

The chain couples TRBV6-6 to TRBJ1-2; a weak D match, TRBD1 (6 bases). Germline-derived CDR1 and CDR2 are MNHNY and SVGAGI (reference sequence). V was shortened by 10 bases and J by 4 bases, with 19 bases between the two germline ends. The CDR3 covers 14 residues. CDR3 region: CATDGTPGFYGYTF. The CDR3 DNA sequence: TGTGCCACGGACGGGACACCAGGATTCTATGGCTACACCTTC.

V gene TRBV7-8 combines with J gene TRBJ2-7; D might be TRBD1 (5 bases). Germline V gene lookup returns CDR1 SGHVS and CDR2 FQNEAQ. Between the trimmed V and J ends, which lost 3 bases and 0 bases, there was a span of 6 bases. CDR3 size: 13 residues. CDR3 sequence reads: CASSLTDSYEQYF. The DNA for the CDR3 is TGTGCCAGCAGCTTGACAGACTCCTACGAGCAGTACTTC.

The genes are TRBV7-2 and TRBJ2-1; 9 bases agree with TRBD2. CDR1 SGHTA and CDR2 FQGNSA come from the germline V gene. CDR3 length equals 15 residues. Losses at the gene ends were 5 bases for V and 7 bases for J; bases not matched to a gene: 9. The DNA for the CDR3 is TGTGCCAGCAGCCGGGGGCTAGCGGGACGGAATGAGCAGTTCTTC. It specifies CASSRGLAGRNEQFF. The full variable domain, rest sourced from reference TRBV7-2 and TRBJ2-1, is GAGVSQSPSNKVTEKGKDVELRCDPISGHTALYWYRQSLGQGLEFLIYFQGNSAPDKSGLPSDRFSAERTGGSVSTLTIQRTQQEDSAVYLCASSRGLAGRNEQFFGPGTRLTVL.

The chain employs TRBV29-1 and TRBJ2-5, with TRBD1 matching 7 bases. The ends lost 6 bases at V and 5 bases at J; junction bases unmatched: 15. CDR1 is SQVTM and CDR2 is ANQGSEA in the germline V gene. The CDR3 is 15 residues long. The CDR3 reads CSVDRTGALGETQYF. CDR3 nucleotides: TGCAGCGTGGATAGAACAGGGGCCTTGGGGGAGACCCAGTACTTC. The full variable domain, completed using reference TRBV29-1 and TRBJ2-5, is SAVISQKPSRDICQRGTSLTIQCQVDSQVTMMFWYRQQPGQSLTLIATANQGSEATYESGFVIDKFPISRPNLTFSTLTVSNMSPEDSSIYLCSVDRTGALGETQYFGPGTRLLVL.

This chain links TRBV28 with TRBJ2-5, with 8 nucleotides matching TRBD2. J was trimmed by 1 base and V by 10 bases; bases with no gene match: 17. Germline V gene data show CDR1 as MDHEN and CDR2 as SYDVKM. The CDR3 totals 17 residues. DNA for the CDR3: TGTGCCACCCTCCGGTTGGGCAGCGGGAGTTCCCAAGAGACCCAGTACTTC. It yields the protein CATLRLGSGSSQETQYF.

The rearrangement links TRBV5-8 to TRBJ2-7; D may be TRBD2 (5 bases). This CDR3 spans 13 amino acids. V lost 0 bases, J lost 7 bases, and 11 bases lay in between. Germline CDR1 reads SGHTS; CDR2 reads YDEGEE. DNA for the CDR3: TGTGCCAGCAGCTTGGGACTACTTTTTGAGCAGTACTTC. This gives the protein CASSLGLLFEQYF.